The T cell receptor beta chain described here comes from a study of T cells after yellow fever vaccination. This CDR3 spans 15 amino acids. V was trimmed by 4 bases and J by 8 bases, leaving 18 bases between them. Germline V lookup: CDR1 LGHDT, CDR2 YNNKEL (reference sequence). Findings and limits, study-wide: Post-booster repertoires contained most primary-vaccination clones again (roughly 97% CD4, 85% to 90% CD8). A small proportion of clonotypes was detected in both the CD4 and CD8 compartments.

TCR cDNA was made by 5'RACE template switching, adding a universal primer site and UMIs. One entry per CDR3 protein, called by TCRdb with MiXCR from the 5' RACE reads. In the table there are 510,000 or so distinct CDR3 sequences, 15% to 20% of which are singletons. The sample holds a few counts of this clonotype. Antigen: not known. The rearrangement joins TRBV3-1 to TRBJ2-1; possible D gene TRBD2, 5 bases. This TCR came from a man younger than 40 who received the YFV17D yellow fever vaccine. The specimen was PBMCs, collected 15 days after the yellow fever booster vaccination. For the CDR3, the DNA is TGTGCCAGCAGCCCGCCCATGGACTCAACCGATGAGCAGTTCTTC. It specifies CASSPPMDSTDEQFF.